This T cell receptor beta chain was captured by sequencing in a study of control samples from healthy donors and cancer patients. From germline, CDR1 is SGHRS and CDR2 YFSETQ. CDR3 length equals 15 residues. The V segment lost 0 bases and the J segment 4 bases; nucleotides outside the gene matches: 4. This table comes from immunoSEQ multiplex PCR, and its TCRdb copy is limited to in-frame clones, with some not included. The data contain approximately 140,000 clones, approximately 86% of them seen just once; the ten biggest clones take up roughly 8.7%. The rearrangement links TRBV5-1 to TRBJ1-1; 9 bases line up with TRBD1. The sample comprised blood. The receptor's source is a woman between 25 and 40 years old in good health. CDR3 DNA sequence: TGCGCCAGCAGCTTGGCCGACAGGGGGTTCACTGAAGCTTTCTTT. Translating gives CASSLADRGFTEAFF. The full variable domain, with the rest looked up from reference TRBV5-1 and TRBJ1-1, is KAGVTQTPRYLIKTRGQQVTLSCSPISGHRSVSWYQQTPGQGLQFLFEYFSETQRNKGNFPGRFSGRQFSNSRSEMNVSTLELGDSALYLCASSLADRGFTEAFFGQGTRLTVV.